Each of the 14 T cell receptor beta chains below was sequenced from the same sample in a study of blood T cell repertoires in COVID-19. Here immunoSEQ multiplex PCR was the method, and the copy in TCRdb shows in-frame clones only, minus some. The repertoire includes 50,000 or so clones, 65% to 90% of them detected once, and roughly 7.7% sits in the top ten. Sequenced material: peripheral blood. The receptors originated from a man aged 40-55 years with acute or convalescent COVID-19.

This rearrangement joins TRBV7-2 to TRBJ1-2, with 10 bases fitting TRBD1. The CDR3 is 15 residues long. Germline V lookup: CDR1 SGHTA, CDR2 FQGNSA. Trimming at V came to 1 base and at J to 2 bases, leaving 1 base not matched to a gene. CDR3 residues: CASSLVGQGNYGYTF. In DNA form, the CDR3 reads TGTGCCAGCAGCTTAGTGGGACAGGGGAACTATGGCTACACCTTC.

V is TRBV7-2 and J is TRBJ1-5; D remains ambiguous. The germline V gene encodes CDR1 SGHTA and CDR2 FQGNSA. The V gene lost 3 bases and the J gene lost 7 bases, with 10 bases spanning the gap. This CDR3 is 13 amino acids long. CDR3: CASSLVAAQPQHF. The CDR3 DNA is TGTGCCAGCAGCTTGGTAGCCGCCCAGCCCCAGCATTTT.

The chain has TRBV2 and TRBJ2-7; D perhaps matches TRBD2 (6 bases). V was clipped by 1 base and J by 7 bases, with 8 bases between them. This CDR3 comprises 12 residues. Looked up from germline, CDR1 is SNHLY and CDR2 is FYNNEI. Written as DNA, the CDR3 is TGTGCCAGCAGTGAAGATCGGGGGGAGCAGTACTTC. It encodes CASSEDRGEQYF.

The chain joins TRBV5-4 to TRBJ2-2; TRBD2 might be the D (6 bases). This CDR3 is built from 14 residues. The germline V and J ends were trimmed by 2 bases and 7 bases, with 12 bases remaining between them. The germline gives CDR1 SGHNT, CDR2 YYREEE (reference sequence). CDR3: CASSFGGDGGELFF. CDR3 nucleotide sequence: TGTGCCAGCAGCTTCGGAGGGGATGGCGGGGAGCTGTTTTTT. Full variable domain (remainder filled in from reference TRBV5-4 and TRBJ2-2): ETGVTQSPTHLIKTRGQQVTLRCSSQSGHNTVSWYQQALGQGPQFIFQYYREEENGRGNFPPRFSGLQFPNYSSELNVNALELDDSALYLCASSFGGDGGELFFGEGSRLTVL.

The chain carries TRBV6-5 and TRBJ1-1; TRBD1 agrees at 9 bases. This CDR3 comprises 15 residues. The germline V gene has CDR1 MNHEY and CDR2 SVGAGI. V lost 6 bases to trimming and J lost 6 bases; unmatched junction nucleotides: 11. In DNA, the CDR3 is TGTGCCAGCAGCCAGGGGACAGGGACGTTTCCTGAAGCTTTCTTT. As protein: CASSQGTGTFPEAFF.

V and J are TRBV7-9 and TRBJ1-1, with TRBD1 matching over 8 bases. Germline assignment: CDR1 SEHNR and CDR2 FQNEAQ (reference sequence). The CDR3 is made up of 15 amino acids. V dropped 5 bases and J dropped 6; count of bases not matched to a gene: 11. The DNA for the CDR3 is TGTGCCAGCAGCCCTAGAGGACAGGGTCGATCTGAAGCTTTCTTT. This codes for CASSPRGQGRSEAFF.

V is TRBV29-1 and J is TRBJ2-7, with D tentatively TRBD1 (6 bases). This CDR3 comprises 14 residues. Germline-derived CDR1 and CDR2 are SQVTM and ANQGSEA. Trimming left V 2 bases short and J 8 bases short, with 19 bases between. The CDR3: CSVELDSHPEKQYF. In nucleotides, the CDR3 is TGCAGCGTTGAATTGGACAGCCACCCTGAGAAGCAGTACTTC.

The chain combines TRBV28 with TRBJ2-7; maybe TRBD1 (6 bases). This CDR3 has 15 amino acids. The germline V gene encodes CDR1 MDHEN and CDR2 SYDVKM. V was trimmed by 3 bases and J by 7 bases, leaving 19 bases between them. The CDR3 DNA reads TGTGCCAGCAGTTTGCCAGGGACAAGGGAACTAGAGCAGTACTTC. Its protein is CASSLPGTRELEQYF.

The CDR3 protein is CASSSTGTSTGELFF. The CDR3 nucleotides are TGTGCCAGCAGTTCGACAGGTACCTCCACCGGGGAGCTGTTTTTT. V gene TRBV2 combines with J gene TRBJ2-2; the D gene is possibly TRBD1 (6 bases). The CDR3 is 15 amino acids. In germline, CDR1 is SNHLY, CDR2 FYNNEI. The V gene lost 5 bases and the J gene lost 4 bases, with 14 bases spanning the gap.

The chain uses TRBV7-9 and TRBJ1-5, with D unclear. The CDR3 spans 14 residues. V lost 5 bases, J lost 0 bases, and 8 bases lay in between. CDR1 is SEHNR, CDR2 FQNEAQ, per germline (reference sequence). The CDR3 coding sequence is TGTGCCAGCAGCCGCGCATATAGCAATCAGCCCCAGCATTTT. This translates into CASSRAYSNQPQHF.

This rearrangement joins TRBV7-9 to TRBJ1-1, with 10 nucleotides matching TRBD1. Germline CDR1 is SEHNR and CDR2 is FQNEAQ (reference sequence). J was trimmed by 4 bases and V by 1 base; bases with no gene match: 9. The CDR3 runs to 17 residues. CDR3 DNA: TGTGCCAGCAGCTTAGGATTGACAGGGGGCGCAGGCACTGAAGCTTTCTTT. It is translated as CASSLGLTGGAGTEAFF.

The V call is TRBV18, the J call TRBJ1-6, with TRBD1 as a possible D gene (6 bases). This CDR3 has 15 residues. Germline V CDR1 and CDR2: KGHSH, LQKENI. Trimming took 6 bases from V and 6 from J, leaving 15 bases between them. The CDR3 is CASSPQGPTNSPLHF. The DNA of the CDR3 is TGTGCCAGCTCCCCTCAGGGGCCCACTAATTCACCCCTCCACTTT. Full variable domain (outside the CDR3, taken from reference TRBV18 and TRBJ1-6): NAGVMQNPRHLVRRRGQEARLRCSPMKGHSHVYWYRQLPEEGLKFMVYLQKENIIDESGMPKERFSAEFPKEGPSILRIQQVVRGDSAAYFCASSPQGPTNSPLHFGNGTRLTVT.

This sequence joins TRBV24-1 and TRBJ2-2, with 9 bases lining up with TRBD2. The CDR3 covers 13 residues. Germline-derived CDR1 and CDR2 are KGHDR and SFDVKD. The chain's CDR3 is CTTSGWNTGELFF. The CDR3 DNA follows: TGTACTACTAGCGGGTGGAACACCGGGGAGCTGTTTTTT.

The chain is built from TRBV6-6 and TRBJ2-3; 9 bases map to TRBD2. Losses at the gene ends were 2 bases for V and 6 bases for J; bases not matched to a gene: 3. Germline CDR1 MNHNY, CDR2 SVGAGI (reference sequence). CDR3 length equals 14 residues. The CDR3 sequence is CASSYGLAGDTQYF. For the CDR3, the DNA is TGTGCCAGCAGTTACGGCCTAGCGGGGGATACGCAGTATTTT.